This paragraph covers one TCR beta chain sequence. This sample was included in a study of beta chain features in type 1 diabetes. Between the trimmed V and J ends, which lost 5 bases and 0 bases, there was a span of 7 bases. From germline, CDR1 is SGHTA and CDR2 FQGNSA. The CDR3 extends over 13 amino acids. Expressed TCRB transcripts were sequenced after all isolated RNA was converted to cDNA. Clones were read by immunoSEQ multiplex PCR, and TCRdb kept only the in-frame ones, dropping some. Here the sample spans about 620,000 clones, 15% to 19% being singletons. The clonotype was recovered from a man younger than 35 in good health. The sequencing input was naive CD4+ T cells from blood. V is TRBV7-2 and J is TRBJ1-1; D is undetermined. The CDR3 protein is CASSQQLNTEAFF. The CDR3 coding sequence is TGTGCCAGCAGCCAACAGCTGAACACTGAAGCTTTCTTT.